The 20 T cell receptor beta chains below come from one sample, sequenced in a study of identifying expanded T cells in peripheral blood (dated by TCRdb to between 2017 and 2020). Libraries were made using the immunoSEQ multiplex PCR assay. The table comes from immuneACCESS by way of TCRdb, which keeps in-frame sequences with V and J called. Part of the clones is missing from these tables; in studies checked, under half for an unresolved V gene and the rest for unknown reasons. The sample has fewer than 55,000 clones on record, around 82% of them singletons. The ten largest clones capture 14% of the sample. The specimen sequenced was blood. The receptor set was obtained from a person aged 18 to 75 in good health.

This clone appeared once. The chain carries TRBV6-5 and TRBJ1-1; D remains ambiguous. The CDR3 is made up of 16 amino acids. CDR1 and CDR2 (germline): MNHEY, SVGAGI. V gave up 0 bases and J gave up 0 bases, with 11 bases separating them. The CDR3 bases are TGTGCCAGCAGTTACTCATCAACGAGGGTGAACACTGAAGCTTTCTTT. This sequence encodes CASSYSSTRVNTEAFF.

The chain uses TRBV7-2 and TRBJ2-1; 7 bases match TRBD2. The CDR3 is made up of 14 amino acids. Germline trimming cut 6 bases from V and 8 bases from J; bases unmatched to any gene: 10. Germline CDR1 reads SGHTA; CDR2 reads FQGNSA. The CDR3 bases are TGTGCCAGCAGTTTATGGGGAGGGGCGGATGAGCAGTTCTTC. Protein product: CASSLWGGADEQFF.

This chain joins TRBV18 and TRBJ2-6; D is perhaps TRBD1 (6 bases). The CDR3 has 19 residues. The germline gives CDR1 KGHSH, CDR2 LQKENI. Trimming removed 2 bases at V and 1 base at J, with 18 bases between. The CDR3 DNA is TGTGCCAGCTCACCAATCTCGGGACACCCTGGGTCTGGGGCCAACGTCCTGACTTTC. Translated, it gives CASSPISGHPGSGANVLTF.

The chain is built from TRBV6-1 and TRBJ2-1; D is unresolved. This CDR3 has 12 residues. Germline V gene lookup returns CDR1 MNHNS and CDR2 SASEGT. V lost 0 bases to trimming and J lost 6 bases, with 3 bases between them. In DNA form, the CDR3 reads TGTGCCAGCAGTGAAGCCTTCAATGAGCAGTTCTTC. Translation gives CASSEAFNEQFF.

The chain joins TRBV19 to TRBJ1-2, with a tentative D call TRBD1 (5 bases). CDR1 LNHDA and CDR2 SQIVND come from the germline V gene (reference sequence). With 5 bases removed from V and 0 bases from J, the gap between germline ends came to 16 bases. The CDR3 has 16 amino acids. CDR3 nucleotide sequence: TGTGCCAGTAGTGGGACTGACAGCTTGTCTAACTATGGCTACACCTTC. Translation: CASSGTDSLSNYGYTF.

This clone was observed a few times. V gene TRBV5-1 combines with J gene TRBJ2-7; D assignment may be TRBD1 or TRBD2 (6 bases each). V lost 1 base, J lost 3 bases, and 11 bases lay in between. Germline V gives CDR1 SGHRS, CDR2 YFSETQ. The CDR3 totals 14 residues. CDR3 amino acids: CASSLTGGGYEQYF. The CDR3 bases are TGCGCCAGCAGCTTGACCGGGGGCGGCTACGAGCAGTACTTC.

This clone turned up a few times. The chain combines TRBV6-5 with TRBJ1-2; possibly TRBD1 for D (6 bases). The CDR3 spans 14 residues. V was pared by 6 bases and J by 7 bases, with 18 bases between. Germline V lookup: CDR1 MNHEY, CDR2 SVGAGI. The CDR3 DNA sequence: TGTGCCAGCAGGAGGCGGGACAAGCCGGGTGGCTACACCTTC. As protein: CASRRRDKPGGYTF.

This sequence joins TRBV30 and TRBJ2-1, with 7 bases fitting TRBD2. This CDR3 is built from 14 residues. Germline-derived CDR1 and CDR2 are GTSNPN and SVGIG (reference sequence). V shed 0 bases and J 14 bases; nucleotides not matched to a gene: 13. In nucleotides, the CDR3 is TGTGCCTGGAGTGTTACTAGCGCAATATCCTCTGAGTTCTTC. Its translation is CAWSVTSAISSEFF.

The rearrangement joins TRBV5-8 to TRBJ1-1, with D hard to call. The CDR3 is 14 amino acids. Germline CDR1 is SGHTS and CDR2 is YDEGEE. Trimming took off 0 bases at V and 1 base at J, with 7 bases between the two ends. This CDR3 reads CASSLERWNTEAFF. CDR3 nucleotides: TGTGCCAGCAGCTTGGAACGGTGGAACACTGAAGCTTTCTTT.

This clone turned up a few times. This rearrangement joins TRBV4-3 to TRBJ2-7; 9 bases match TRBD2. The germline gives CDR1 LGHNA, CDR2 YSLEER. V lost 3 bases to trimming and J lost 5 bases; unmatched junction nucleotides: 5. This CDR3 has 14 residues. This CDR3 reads CASSQWTSANEQYF. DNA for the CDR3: TGCGCCAGCAGCCAGTGGACTAGCGCGAACGAGCAGTACTTC.

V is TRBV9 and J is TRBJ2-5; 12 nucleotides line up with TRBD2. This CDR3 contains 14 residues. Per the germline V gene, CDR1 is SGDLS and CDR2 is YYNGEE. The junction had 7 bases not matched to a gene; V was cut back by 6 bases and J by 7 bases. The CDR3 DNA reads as TGTGCCAGCAACCCTAGCGGGGGGGCAGGGACCCAGTACTTC. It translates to CASNPSGGAGTQYF. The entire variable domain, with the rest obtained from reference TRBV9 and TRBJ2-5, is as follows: DSGVTQTPKHLITATGQRVTLRCSPRSGDLSVYWYQQSLDQGLQFLIQYYNGEERAKGNILERFSAQQFPDLHSELNLSSLELGDSALYFCASNPSGGAGTQYFGPGTRLLVL.

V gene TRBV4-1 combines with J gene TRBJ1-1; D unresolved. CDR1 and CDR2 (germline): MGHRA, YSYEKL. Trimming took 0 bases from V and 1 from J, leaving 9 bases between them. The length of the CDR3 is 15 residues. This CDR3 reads CASSQERFGNTEAFF. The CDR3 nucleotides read TGCGCCAGCAGCCAAGAACGGTTCGGGAACACTGAAGCTTTCTTT.

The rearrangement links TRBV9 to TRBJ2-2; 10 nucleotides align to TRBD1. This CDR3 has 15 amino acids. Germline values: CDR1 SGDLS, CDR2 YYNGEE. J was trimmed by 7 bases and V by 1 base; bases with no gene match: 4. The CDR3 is CASSVHRTGGGELFF. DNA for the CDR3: TGTGCCAGCAGCGTACATCGGACAGGGGGCGGGGAGCTGTTTTTT.

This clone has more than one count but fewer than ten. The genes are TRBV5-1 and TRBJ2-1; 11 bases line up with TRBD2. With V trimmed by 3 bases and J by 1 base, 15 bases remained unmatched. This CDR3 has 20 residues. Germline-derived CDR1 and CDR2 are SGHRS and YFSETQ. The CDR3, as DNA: TGCGCCAGCAGCTCCTCTAAGATTAGCGGGAGGGCCTCATCCTACAATGAGCAGTTCTTC. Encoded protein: CASSSSKISGRASSYNEQFF.

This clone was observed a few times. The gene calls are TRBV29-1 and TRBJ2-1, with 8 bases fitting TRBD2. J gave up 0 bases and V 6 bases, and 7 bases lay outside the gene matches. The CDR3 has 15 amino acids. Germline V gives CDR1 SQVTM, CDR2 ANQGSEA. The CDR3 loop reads CSVGGLAGSYNEQFF. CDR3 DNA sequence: TGCAGCGTCGGAGGTCTAGCGGGCTCCTACAATGAGCAGTTCTTC.

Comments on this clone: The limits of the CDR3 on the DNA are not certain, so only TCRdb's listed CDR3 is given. CDR3 residues: CASSVGPGTFSTF. The rearrangement links TRBV9 to TRBJ1-2. The CDR3 extends over 13 residues, inclusive of both ends. The V gene's germline CDR1 is SGDLS and CDR2 YYNGEE.

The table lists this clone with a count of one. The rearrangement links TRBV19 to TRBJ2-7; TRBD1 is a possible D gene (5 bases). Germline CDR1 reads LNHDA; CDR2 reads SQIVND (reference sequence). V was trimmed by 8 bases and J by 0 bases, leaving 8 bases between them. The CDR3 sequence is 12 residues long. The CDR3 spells CASADTSYEQYF. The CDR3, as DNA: TGTGCCAGTGCGGACACCTCCTACGAGCAGTACTTC.

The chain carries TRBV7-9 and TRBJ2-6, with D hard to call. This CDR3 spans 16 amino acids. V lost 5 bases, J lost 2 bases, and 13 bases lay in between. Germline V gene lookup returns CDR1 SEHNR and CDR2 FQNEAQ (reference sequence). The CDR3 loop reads CASSPTTRAGANVLTF. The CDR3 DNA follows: TGTGCCAGCAGCCCCACGACAAGGGCTGGGGCCAACGTCCTGACTTTC. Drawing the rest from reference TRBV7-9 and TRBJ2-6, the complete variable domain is DTGVSQNPRHKITKRGQNVTFRCDPISEHNRLYWYRQTLGQGPEFLTYFQNEAQLEKSRLLSDRFSAERPKGSFSTLEIQRTEQGDSAMYLCASSPTTRAGANVLTFGAGSRLTVL.

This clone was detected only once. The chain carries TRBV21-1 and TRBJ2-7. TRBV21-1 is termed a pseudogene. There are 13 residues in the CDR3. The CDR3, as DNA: TGTGCCAGCGGGGGTTGGGGGGCGAACGAGCAGTACGTC. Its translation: CASGGWGANEQYV.

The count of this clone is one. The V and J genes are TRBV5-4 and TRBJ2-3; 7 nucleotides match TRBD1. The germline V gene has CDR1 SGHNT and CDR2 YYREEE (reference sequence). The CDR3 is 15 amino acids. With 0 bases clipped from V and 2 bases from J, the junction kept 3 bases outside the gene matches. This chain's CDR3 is CASSLEGGVTDTQYF. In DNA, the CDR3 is TGTGCCAGCAGCTTGGAAGGGGGCGTCACAGATACGCAGTATTTT.